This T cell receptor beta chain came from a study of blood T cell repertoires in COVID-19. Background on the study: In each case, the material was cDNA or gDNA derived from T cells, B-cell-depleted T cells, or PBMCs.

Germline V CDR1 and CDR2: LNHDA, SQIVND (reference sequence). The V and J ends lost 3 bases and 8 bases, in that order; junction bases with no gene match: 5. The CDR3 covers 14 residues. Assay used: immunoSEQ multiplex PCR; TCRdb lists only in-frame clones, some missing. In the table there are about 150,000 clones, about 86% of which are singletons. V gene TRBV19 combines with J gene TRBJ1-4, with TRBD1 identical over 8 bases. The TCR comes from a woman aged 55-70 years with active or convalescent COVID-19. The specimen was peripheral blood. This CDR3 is CASSIGQGEEKLFF. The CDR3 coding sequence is TGTGCCAGTAGTATTGGACAGGGCGAAGAAAAACTGTTTTTT.